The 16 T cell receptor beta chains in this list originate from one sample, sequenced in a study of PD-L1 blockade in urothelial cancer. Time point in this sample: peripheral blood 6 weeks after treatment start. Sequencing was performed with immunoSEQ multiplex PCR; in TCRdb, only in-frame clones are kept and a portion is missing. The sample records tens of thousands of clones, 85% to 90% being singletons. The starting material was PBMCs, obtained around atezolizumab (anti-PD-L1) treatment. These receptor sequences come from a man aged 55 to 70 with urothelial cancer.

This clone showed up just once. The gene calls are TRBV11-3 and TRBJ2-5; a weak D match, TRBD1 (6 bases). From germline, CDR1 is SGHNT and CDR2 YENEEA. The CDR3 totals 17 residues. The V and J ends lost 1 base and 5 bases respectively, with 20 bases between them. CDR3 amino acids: CASSLVRGSAFVETQYF. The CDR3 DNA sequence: TGTGCCAGCAGCTTAGTAAGGGGGTCGGCCTTTGTGGAGACCCAGTACTTC.

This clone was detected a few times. CDR3 coding DNA: TGCGCCAGCAGCTTGGCAGGGTCCGACGAGCAGTACTTC. This gives the protein CASSLAGSDEQYF. The chain uses TRBV5-1 and TRBJ2-7, with D perhaps matching TRBD1 (5 bases). This CDR3 comprises 13 residues. The ends were cut back, 0 bases at V and 5 bases at J, with 9 bases in the middle. Germline V gives CDR1 SGHRS, CDR2 YFSETQ.

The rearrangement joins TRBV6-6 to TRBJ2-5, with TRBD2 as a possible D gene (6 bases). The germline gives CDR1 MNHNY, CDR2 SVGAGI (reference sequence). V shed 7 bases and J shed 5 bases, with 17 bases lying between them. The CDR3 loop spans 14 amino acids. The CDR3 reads CASTRGLRVETQYF. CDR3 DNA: TGTGCCAGCACTCGGGGACTCAGGGTTGAGACCCAGTACTTC.

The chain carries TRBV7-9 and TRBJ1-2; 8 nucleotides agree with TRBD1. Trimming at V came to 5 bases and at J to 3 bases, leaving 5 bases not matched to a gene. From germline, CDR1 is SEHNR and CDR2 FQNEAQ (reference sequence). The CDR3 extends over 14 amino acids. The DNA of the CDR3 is TGTGCCAGCAGCCGACAGGGGACGGACTATGGCTACACCTTC. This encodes CASSRQGTDYGYTF.

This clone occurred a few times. The CDR3, as DNA: TGTGCCAGCAGCTTAGGGGCCGGACTAGCCAAAAACATTCAGTACTTC. Its protein is CASSLGAGLAKNIQYF. The chain recombines TRBV7-9 with TRBJ2-4; D possibly corresponds to TRBD2 (5 bases). Per the germline V gene, CDR1 is SEHNR and CDR2 is FQNEAQ (reference sequence). Trimming removed 1 base at V and 0 bases at J, with 10 bases between. This CDR3 is built from 16 residues.

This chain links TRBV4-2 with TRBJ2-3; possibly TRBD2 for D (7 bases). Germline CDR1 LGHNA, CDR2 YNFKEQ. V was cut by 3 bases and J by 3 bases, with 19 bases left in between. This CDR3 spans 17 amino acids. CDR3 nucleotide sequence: TGTGCCAGCAGCCAGAGTTTTCGGGGGGCTGAAACAGATACGCAGTATTTT. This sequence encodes CASSQSFRGAETDTQYF.

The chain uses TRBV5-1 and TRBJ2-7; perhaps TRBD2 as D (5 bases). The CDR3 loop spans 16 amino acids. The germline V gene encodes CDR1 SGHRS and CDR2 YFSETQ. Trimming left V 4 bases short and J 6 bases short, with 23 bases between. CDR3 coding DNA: TGCGCCAGCAGCCCCGGATTGGCCGGGGTAGGGATCGAGCAGTACTTC. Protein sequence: CASSPGLAGVGIEQYF.

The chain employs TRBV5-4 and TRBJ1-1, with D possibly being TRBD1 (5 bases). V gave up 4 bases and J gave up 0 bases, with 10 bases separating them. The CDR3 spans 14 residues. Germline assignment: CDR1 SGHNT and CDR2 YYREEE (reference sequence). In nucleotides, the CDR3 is TGTGCCAGCAGCCAGCGACAGATGAACACTGAAGCTTTCTTT. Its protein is CASSQRQMNTEAFF.

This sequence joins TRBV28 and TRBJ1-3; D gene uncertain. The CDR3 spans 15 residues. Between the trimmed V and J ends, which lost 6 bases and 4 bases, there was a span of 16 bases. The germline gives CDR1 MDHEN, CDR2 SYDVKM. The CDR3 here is CASSLAGSEGNTIYF. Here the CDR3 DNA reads TGTGCCAGCAGCTTGGCGGGCTCGGAAGGAAACACCATATATTTT.

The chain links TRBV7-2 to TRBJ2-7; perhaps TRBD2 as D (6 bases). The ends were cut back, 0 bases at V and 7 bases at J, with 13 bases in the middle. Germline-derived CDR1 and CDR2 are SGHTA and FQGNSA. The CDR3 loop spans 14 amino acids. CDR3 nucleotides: TGTGCCAGCAGCTTAGCCGGCGGGGCAAGAGAGCAGTACTTC. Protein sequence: CASSLAGGAREQYF.

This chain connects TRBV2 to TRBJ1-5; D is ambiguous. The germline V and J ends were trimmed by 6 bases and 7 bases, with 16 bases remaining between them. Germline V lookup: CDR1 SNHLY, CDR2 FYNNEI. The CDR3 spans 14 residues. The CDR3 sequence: CASRAGRAGQPQHF. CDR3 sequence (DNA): TGTGCCAGCAGGGCCGGACGTGCGGGACAGCCCCAGCATTTT.

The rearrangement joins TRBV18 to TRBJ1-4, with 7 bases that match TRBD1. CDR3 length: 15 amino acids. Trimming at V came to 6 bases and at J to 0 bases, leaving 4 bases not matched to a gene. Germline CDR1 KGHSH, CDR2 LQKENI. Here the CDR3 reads CASSGDSTTNEKLFF. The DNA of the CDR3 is TGTGCCAGCTCGGGGGACAGCACAACTAATGAAAAACTGTTTTTT.

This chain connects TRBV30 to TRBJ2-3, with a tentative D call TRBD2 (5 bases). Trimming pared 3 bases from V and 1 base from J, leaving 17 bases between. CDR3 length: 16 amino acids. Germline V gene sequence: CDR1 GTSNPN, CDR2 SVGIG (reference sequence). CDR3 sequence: CAWSPSPGRRTDTQYF. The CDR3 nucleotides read TGTGCCTGGAGCCCTAGCCCGGGCAGGCGCACAGATACGCAGTATTTT.

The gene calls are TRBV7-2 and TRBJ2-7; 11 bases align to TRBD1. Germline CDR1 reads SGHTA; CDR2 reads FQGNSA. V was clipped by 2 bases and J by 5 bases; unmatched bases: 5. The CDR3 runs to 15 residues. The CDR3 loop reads CASSLRPGQGDEQYF. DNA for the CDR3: TGTGCCAGCAGCTTAAGACCGGGACAGGGGGACGAGCAGTACTTC.

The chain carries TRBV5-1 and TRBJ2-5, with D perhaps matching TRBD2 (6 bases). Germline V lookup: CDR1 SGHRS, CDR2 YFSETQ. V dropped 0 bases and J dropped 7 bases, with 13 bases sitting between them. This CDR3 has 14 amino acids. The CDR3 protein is CASSLVGVGGTQYF. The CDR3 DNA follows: TGCGCCAGCAGCTTGGTGGGCGTCGGGGGGACCCAGTACTTC.

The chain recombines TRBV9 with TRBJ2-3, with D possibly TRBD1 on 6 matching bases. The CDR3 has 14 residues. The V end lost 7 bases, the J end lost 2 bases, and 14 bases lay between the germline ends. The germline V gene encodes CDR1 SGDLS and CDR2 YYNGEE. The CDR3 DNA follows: TGTGCCAGCGCCCGGGCAGGGGCCACAGATACGCAGTATTTT. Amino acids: CASARAGATDTQYF.